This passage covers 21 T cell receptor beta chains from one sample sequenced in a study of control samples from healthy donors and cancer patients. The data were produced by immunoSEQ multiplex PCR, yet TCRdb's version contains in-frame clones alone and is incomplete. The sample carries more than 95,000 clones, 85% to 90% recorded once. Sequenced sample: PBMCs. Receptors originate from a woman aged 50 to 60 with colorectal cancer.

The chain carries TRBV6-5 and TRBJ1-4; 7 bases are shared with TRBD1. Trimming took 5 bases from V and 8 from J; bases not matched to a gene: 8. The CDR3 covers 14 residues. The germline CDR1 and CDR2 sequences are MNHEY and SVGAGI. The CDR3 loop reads CASSQGQSLEKLFF. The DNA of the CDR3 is TGTGCCAGCAGTCAGGGACAGTCTCTCGAAAAACTGTTTTTT.

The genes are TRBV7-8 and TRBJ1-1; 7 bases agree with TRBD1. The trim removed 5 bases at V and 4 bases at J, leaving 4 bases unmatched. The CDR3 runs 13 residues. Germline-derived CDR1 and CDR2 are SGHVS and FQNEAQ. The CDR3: CASSPGTVTEAFF. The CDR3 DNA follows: TGTGCCAGCAGCCCGGGGACAGTCACTGAAGCTTTCTTT. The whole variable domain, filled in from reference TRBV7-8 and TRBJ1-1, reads GAGVSQSPRYKVAKRGQDVALRCDPISGHVSLFWYQQALGQGPEFLTYFQNEAQLDKSGLPSDRFFAERPEGSVSTLKIQRTQQEDSAVYLCASSPGTVTEAFFGQGTRLTVV.

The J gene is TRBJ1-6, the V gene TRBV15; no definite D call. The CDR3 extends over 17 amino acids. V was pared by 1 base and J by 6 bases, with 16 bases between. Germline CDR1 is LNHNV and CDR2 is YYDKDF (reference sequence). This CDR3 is CATSRGLGKNANSPLHF. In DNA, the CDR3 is TGTGCCACCAGCAGAGGTCTTGGGAAGAACGCTAATTCACCCCTCCACTTT.

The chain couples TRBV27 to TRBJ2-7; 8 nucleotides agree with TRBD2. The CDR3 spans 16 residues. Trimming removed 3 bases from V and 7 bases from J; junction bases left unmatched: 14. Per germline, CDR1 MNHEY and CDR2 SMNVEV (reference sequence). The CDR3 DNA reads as TGTGCCAGCAGTTTCCTAAGCGGGGGAGAGTCACGGGAGCAGTACTTC. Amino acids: CASSFLSGGESREQYF.

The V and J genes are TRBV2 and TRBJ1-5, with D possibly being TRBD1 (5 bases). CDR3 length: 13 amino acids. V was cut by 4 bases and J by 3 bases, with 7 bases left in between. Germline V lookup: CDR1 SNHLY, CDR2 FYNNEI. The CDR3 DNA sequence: TGTGCCAGCAGTGCGGGGGTCAATCAGCCCCAGCATTTT. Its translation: CASSAGVNQPQHF.

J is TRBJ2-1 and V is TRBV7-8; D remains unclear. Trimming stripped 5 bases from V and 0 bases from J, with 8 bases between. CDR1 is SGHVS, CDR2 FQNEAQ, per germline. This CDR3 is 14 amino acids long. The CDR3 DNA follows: TGTGCCAGCAGCCGTCTGAGCTCCTACAATGAGCAGTTCTTC. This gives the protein CASSRLSSYNEQFF.

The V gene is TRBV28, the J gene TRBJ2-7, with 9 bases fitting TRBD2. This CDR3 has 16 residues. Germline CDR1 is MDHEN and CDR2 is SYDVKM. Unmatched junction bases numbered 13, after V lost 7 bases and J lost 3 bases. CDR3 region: CASTPTGLAGNYEQYF. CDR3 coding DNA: TGTGCCAGCACCCCAACCGGGCTAGCGGGAAACTACGAGCAGTACTTC. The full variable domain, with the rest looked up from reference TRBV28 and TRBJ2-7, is DVKVTQSSRYLVKRTGEKVFLECVQDMDHENMFWYRQDPGLGLRLIYFSYDVKMKEKGDIPEGYSVSREKKERFSLILESASTNQTSMYLCASTPTGLAGNYEQYFGPGTRLTVT.

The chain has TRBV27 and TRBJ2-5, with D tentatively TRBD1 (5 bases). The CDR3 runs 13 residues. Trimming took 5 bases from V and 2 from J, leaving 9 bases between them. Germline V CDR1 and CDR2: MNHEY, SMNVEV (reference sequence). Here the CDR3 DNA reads TGTGCCAGCAGTCCCCAGGGACAAGAGACCCAGTACTTC. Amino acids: CASSPQGQETQYF.

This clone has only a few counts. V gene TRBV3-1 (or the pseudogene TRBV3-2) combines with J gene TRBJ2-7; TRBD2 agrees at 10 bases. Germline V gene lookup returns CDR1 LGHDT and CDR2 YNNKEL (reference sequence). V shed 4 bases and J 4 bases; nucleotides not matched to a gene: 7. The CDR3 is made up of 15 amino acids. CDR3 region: CASSLSGRAEYEQYF. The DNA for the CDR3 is TGTGCCAGCAGCCTAAGCGGGAGGGCCGAGTACGAGCAGTACTTC.

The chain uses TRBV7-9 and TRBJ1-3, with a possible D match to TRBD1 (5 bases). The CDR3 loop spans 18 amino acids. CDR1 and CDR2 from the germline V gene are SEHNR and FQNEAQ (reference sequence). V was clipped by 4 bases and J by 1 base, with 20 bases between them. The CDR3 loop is CASSSSRGARRSGNTIYF. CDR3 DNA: TGTGCCAGCAGCTCCTCACGAGGGGCCCGCAGGTCTGGAAACACCATATATTTT.

As DNA, the CDR3 is TGTGCCAGCAGTGACGTAGCGGGCGGTGTCCATGAGCAGTTCTTC. It encodes CASSDVAGGVHEQFF. The chain has TRBV6-4 and TRBJ2-1; TRBD2 aligns across 7 bases. The CDR3 runs 15 residues. V lost 2 bases, J lost 8 bases, and 9 bases stayed unmatched. The germline gives CDR1 MRHNA, CDR2 SNTAGT.

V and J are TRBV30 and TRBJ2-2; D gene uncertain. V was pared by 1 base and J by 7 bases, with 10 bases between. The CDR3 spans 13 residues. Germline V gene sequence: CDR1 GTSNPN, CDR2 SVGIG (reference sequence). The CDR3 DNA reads TGTGCCTGGAGTGCAAGGGCAGACGGGGAGCTGTTTTTT. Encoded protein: CAWSARADGELFF.

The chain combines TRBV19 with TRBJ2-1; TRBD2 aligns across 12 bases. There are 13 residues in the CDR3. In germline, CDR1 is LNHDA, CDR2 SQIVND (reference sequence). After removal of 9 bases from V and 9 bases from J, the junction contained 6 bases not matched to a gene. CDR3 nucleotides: TGTGCCAGCCTAGCGGGAGGGCCGGGTGAGCAGTTCTTC. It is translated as CASLAGGPGEQFF.

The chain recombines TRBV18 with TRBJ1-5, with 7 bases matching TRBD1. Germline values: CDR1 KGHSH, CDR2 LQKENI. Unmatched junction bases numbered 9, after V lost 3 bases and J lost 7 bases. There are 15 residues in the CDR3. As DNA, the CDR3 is TGTGCCAGCTCACCGGGGCAGCCAGGGGGGCAGCCCCAGCATTTT. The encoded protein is CASSPGQPGGQPQHF.

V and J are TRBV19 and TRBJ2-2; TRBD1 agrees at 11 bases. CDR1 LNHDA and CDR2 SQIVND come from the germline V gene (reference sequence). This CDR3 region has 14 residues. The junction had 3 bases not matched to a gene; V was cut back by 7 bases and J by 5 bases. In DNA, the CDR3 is TGTGCCAGTAACGGACAGGGGGCTACCGGGGAGCTGTTTTTT. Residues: CASNGQGATGELFF.

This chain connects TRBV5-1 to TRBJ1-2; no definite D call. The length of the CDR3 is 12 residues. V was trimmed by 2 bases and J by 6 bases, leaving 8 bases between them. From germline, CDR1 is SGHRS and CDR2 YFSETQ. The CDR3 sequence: CASSFDMNGYTF. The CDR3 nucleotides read TGCGCCAGCAGCTTCGACATGAATGGCTACACCTTC.

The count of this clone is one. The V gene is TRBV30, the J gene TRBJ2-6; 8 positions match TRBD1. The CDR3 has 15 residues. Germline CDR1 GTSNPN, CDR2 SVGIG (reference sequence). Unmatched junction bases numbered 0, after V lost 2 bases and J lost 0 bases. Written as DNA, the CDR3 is TGTGCCTGGAGTCAGGGGGCCTCTGGGGCCAACGTCCTGACTTTC. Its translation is CAWSQGASGANVLTF.

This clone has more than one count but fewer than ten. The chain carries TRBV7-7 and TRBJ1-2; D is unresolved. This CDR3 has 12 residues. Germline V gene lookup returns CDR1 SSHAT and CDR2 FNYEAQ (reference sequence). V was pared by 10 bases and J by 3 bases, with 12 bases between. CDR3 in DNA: TGTGCCATTTCCCGGCCGGACTATGGCTACACCTTC. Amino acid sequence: CAISRPDYGYTF.

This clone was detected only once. CDR3 sequence (DNA): TGTGCCAGCAGCGCACAAGCCGGGGAGACCCAGTACTTC. Protein sequence: CASSAQAGETQYF. V gene TRBV7-7 combines with J gene TRBJ2-5; the D is unclear. Germline V gene lookup returns CDR1 SSHAT and CDR2 FNYEAQ (reference sequence). V lost 5 bases and J lost 5, with 12 bases in between. CDR3 length: 13 residues.

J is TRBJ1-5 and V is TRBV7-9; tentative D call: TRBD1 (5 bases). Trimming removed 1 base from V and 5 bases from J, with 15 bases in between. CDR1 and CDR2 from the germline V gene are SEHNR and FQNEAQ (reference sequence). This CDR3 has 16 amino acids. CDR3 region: CASSLGSVGAHQPQHF. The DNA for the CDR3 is TGTGCCAGCAGCTTAGGAAGTGTAGGGGCACATCAGCCCCAGCATTTT.

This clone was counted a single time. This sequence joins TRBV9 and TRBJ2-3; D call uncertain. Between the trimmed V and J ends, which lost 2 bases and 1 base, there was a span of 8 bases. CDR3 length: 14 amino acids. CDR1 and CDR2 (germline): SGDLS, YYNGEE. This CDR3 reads CASSVSAGTDTQYF. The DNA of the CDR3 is TGTGCCAGCAGCGTTTCTGCAGGCACAGATACGCAGTATTTT.